This is a list of T cell receptor beta chains from one sample in a study of cytomegalovirus exposure and HLA in healthy donors. The method was immunoSEQ multiplex PCR; TCRdb's version includes in-frame clones alone and lacks a portion of them. Here the sample spans some 150,000 clones, 8.9% being singletons. The material sequenced was PBMCs. The receptors derive from a woman between 40 and 55 years old in good health and CMV-seropositive. Each CDR3 is given with its conserved first and last residue. The order of the fields is CDR3 protein, CDR3 DNA, V gene, J gene, clone size, D gene. D genes are given only for firm matches. A clone size is listed for some rows: how often the clone was seen (once, few, many), or a class if it is expanded.

CDR3 protein: CASSQRGGQFF
CDR3 DNA: TGTGCCAGCAGCCAACGAGGAGGGCAGTTCTTC
V gene: TRBV14
J gene: TRBJ2-1
clone size: few
D gene: -

CDR3 protein: CASSLTFGVTEAFF
CDR3 DNA: TGCGCCAGCAGCTTGACATTCGGGGTTACTGAAGCTTTCTTT
V gene: TRBV5-1
J gene: TRBJ1-1
clone size: few
D gene: -

CDR3 protein: CASSHNRPQGAFYHTDTQYF
CDR3 DNA: TGTGCCAGCAGTCACAACCGACCGCAGGGGGCGTTTTATCACACAGATACGCAGTATTTT
V gene: TRBV27
J gene: TRBJ2-3
clone size: few
D gene: TRBD1

CDR3 protein: CASSVAPGLTGELFF
CDR3 DNA: TGTGCCAGCAGCGTAGCTCCAGGCTTAACCGGGGAGCTGTTTTTT
V gene: TRBV9
J gene: TRBJ2-2
clone size: -
D gene: -

CDR3 protein: CASSQSRAFNTGELFF
CDR3 DNA: TGTGCCAGCAGCCAATCCAGGGCCTTTAACACCGGGGAGCTGTTTTTT
V gene: TRBV16
J gene: TRBJ2-2
clone size: -
D gene: -

CDR3 protein: CSSGQGLDTQYF
CDR3 DNA: TGCAGCTCGGGACAGGGGTTGGATACGCAGTATTTT
V gene: TRBV29-1
J gene: TRBJ2-3
clone size: few
D gene: TRBD1

CDR3 protein: CASSLGTGSYEQYF
CDR3 DNA: TGTGCCAGCAGCTTAGGGACAGGGAGCTACGAGCAGTACTTC
V gene: TRBV7-9
J gene: TRBJ2-7
clone size: few
D gene: TRBD1

CDR3 protein: CASSLWTGERFF
CDR3 DNA: TGTGCCAGCTCATTATGGACAGGGGAGCGGTTTTTT
V gene: TRBV18
J gene: TRBJ1-4
clone size: few
D gene: TRBD1

CDR3 protein: CASSLGRVETEAFF
CDR3 DNA: TGTGCCAGCAGCTTAGGCAGGGTCGAGACTGAAGCTTTCTTT
V gene: TRBV7-9
J gene: TRBJ1-1
clone size: few
D gene: -

CDR3 protein: CASSLWGNSNQPQHF
CDR3 DNA: TGTGCCAGCAGCTTGTGGGGCAATAGCAATCAGCCCCAGCATTTT
V gene: TRBV5-5
J gene: TRBJ1-5
clone size: few
D gene: -

CDR3 protein: CASSVGGGGSNEQFF
CDR3 DNA: TGTGCCAGCAGCGTAGGCGGGGGGGGCAGCAATGAGCAGTTCTTC
V gene: TRBV9
J gene: TRBJ2-1
clone size: few
D gene: TRBD2